This T cell receptor (beta chain) was sequenced in a study of T-cell memory formation after mild COVID-19. TCRdb re-called the 5' RACE reads through MiXCR, storing one row per CDR3 protein. Of 200,000 to 250,000 distinct CDR3 sequences listed, about 16% are singletons. V was pared by 3 bases and J by 1 base, with 4 bases of the junction left unmatched. Germline CDR1 and CDR2: SGHTA and FQGTGA. The CDR3 loop spans 15 amino acids. The chain has TRBV7-3 and TRBJ1-1, with 8 positions matching TRBD1. This clonotype originated in an adult woman who had mild COVID-19 (a few samples of this study predate the infection). Cell type and time point are not known. The sequenced sample was PBMCs or a T cell subset sorted from them (not recorded which). CDR3 in amino acids: CASSLGTGGNTEAFF. In DNA, the CDR3 is TGTGCCAGCAGCTTGGGTACAGGGGGGAACACTGAAGCTTTCTTT.